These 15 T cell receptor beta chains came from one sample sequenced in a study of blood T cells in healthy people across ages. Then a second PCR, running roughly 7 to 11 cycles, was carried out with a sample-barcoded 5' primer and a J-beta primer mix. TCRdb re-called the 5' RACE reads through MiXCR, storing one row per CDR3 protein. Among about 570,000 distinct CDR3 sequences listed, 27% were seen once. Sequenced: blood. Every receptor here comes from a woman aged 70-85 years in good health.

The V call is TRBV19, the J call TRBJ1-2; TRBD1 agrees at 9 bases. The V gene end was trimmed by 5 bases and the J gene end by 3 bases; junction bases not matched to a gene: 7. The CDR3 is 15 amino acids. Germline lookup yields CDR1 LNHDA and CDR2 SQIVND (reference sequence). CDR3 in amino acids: CASSPRDRVDYGYTF. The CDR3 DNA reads TGTGCCAGTAGTCCTCGGGACAGGGTGGACTATGGCTACACCTTC.

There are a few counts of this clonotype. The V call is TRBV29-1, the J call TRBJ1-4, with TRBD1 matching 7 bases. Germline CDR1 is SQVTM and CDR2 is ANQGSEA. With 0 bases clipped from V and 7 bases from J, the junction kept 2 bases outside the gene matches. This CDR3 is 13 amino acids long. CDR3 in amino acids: CSVEEGGGEKLFF. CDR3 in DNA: TGCAGCGTTGAAGAAGGGGGCGGTGAAAAACTGTTTTTT.

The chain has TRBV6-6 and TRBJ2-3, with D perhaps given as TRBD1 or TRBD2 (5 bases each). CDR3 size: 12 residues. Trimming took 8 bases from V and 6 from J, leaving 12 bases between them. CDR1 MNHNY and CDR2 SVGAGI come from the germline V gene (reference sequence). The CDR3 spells CASARGDDTQYF. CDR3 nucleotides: TGTGCCAGCGCTCGGGGCGACGATACGCAGTATTTT.

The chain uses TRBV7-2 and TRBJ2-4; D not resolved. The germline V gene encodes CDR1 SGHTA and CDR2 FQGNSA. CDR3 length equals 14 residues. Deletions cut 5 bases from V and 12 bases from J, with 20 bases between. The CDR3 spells CASSPLPGPRDQYF. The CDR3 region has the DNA TGTGCCAGCAGCCCTCTACCCGGACCAAGGGATCAGTACTTC.

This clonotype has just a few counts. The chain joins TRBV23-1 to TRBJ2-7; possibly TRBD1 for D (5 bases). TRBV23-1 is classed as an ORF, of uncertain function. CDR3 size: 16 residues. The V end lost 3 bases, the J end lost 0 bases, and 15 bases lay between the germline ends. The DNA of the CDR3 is TGCGCCAGCAGTCATGCGAGCCAGGGTCCCTCCTACGAGCAGTACTTC. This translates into CASSHASQGPSYEQYF.

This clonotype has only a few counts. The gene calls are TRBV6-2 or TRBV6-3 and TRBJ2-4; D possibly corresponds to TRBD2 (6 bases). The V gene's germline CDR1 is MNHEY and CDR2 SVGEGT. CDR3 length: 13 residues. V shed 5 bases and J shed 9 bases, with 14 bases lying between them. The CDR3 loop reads CASSRDCGGIQYF. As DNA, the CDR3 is TGTGCCAGCAGTCGGGACTGCGGAGGCATTCAGTACTTC.

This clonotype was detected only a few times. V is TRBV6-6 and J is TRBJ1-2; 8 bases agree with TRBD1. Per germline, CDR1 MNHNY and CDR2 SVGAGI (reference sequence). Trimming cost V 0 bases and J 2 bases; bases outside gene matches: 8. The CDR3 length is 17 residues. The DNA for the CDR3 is TGTGCCAGCAGTTACTCGAAACCCGACAGGGGAAACTATGGCTACACCTTC. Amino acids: CASSYSKPDRGNYGYTF.

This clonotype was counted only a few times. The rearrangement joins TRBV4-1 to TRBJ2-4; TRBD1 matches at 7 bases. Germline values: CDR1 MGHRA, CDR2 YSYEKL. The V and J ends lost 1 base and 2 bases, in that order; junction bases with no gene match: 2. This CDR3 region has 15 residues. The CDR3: CASSQGTGPKNIQYF. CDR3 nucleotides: TGCGCCAGCAGCCAAGGGACAGGTCCCAAAAACATTCAGTACTTC.

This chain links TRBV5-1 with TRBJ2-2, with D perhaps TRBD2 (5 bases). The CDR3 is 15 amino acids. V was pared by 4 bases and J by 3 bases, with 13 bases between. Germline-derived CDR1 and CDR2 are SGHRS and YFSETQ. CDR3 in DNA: TGCGCCAGCAGCATTAAACCAGCGGACACCGGGGAGCTGTTTTTT. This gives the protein CASSIKPADTGELFF.

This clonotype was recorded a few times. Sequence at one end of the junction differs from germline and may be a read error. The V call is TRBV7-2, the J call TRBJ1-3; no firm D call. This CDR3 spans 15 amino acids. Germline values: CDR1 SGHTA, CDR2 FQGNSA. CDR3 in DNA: TGTGCCGGCAGCTTCTGGTGGAACTCTGGAAACACCATATATTTT. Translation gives CAGSFWWNSGNTIYF.

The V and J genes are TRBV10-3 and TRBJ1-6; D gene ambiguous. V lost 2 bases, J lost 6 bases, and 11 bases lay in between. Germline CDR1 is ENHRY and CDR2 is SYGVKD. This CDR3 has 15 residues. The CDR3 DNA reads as TGTGCCATCAGTGAGGGAGCAGTCCCTAATTCACCCCTCCACTTT. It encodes CAISEGAVPNSPLHF.

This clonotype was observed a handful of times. Written as DNA, the CDR3 is TGTGCCAGCAGTCAACCAGGGTTGTTGGCTGAAGCTTTCTTT. This encodes CASSQPGLLAEAFF. The J gene is TRBJ1-1, the V gene TRBV6-5, with D possibly TRBD1 on 5 matching bases. Trimming cost V 5 bases and J 6 bases, with 16 bases left between them. The germline V gene has CDR1 MNHEY and CDR2 SVGAGI. This CDR3 is 14 amino acids long.

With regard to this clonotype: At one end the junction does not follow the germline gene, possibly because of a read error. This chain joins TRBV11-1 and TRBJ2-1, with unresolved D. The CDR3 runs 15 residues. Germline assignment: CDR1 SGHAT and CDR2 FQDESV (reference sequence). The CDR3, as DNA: TGCGCCAGCAGCTTAAAAATGGTATGGGACAATGAGCAGTTCTTC. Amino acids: CASSLKMVWDNEQFF.

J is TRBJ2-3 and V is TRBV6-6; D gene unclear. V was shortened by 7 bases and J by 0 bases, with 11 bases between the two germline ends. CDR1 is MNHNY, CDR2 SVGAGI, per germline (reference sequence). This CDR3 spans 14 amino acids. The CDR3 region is CASTSISSTDTQYF. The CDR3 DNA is TGTGCCAGCACCTCCATTTCTAGCACAGATACGCAGTATTTT.

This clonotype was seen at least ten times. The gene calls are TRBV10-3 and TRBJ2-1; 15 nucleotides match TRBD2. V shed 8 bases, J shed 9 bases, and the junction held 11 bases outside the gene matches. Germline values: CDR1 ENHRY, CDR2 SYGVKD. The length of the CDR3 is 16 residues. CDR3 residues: CAIGTSGGSPPSEQFF. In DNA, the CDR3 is TGTGCCATCGGGACTAGCGGGGGGTCCCCCCCCAGTGAGCAGTTCTTC.